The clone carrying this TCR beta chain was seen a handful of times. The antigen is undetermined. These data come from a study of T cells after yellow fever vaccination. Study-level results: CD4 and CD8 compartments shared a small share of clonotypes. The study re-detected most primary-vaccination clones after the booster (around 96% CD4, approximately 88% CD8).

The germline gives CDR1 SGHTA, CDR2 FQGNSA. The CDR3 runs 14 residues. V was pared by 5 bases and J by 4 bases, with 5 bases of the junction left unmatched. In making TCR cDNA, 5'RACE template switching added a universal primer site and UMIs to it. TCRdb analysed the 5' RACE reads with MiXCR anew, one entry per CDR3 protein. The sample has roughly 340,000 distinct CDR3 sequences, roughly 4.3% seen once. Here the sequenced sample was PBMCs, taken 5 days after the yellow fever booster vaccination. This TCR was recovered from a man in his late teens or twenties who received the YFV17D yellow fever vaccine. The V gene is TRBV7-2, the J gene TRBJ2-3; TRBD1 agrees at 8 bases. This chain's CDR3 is CASSRDRGPDTQYF. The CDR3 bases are TGTGCCAGCAGCCGTGACAGGGGTCCAGATACGCAGTATTTT. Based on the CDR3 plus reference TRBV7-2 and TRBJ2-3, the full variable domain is GAGVSQSPSNKVTEKGKDVELRCDPISGHTALYWYRQSLGQGLEFLIYFQGNSAPDKSGLPSDRFSAERTGGSVSTLTIQRTQQEDSAVYLCASSRDRGPDTQYFGPGTRLTVL.